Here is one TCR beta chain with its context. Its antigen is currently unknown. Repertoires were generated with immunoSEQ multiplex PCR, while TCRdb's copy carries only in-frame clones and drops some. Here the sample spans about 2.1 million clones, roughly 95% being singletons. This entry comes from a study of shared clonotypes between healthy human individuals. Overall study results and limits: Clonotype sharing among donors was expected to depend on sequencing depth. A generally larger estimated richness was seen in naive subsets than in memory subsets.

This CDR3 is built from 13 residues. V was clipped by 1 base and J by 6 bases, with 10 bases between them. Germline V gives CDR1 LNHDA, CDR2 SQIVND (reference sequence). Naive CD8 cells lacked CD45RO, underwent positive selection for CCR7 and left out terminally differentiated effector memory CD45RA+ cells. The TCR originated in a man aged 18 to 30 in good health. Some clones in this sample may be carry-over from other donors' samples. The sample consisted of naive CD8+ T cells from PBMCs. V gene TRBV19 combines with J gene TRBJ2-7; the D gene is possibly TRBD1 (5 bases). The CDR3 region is CASSIGRAREQYF. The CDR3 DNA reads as TGTGCCAGTAGTATAGGCAGGGCACGCGAGCAGTACTTC.